The 2 T cell receptor beta chains given below trace back to one sample, sequenced in a study of blood T cell repertoires in COVID-19. Clones were read by immunoSEQ multiplex PCR, and TCRdb kept only the in-frame ones, dropping some. The table lists about 140,000 clones, approximately 78% of them singletons. Sequenced material: peripheral blood. These receptors were collected from a woman older than 75 with acute or convalescent COVID-19.

The gene calls are TRBV24-1 and TRBJ1-2, with 8 bases identical to TRBD1. Germline CDR1 reads KGHDR; CDR2 reads SFDVKD. The CDR3 covers 15 residues. After removal of 5 bases from V and 2 bases from J, the junction contained 6 bases not matched to a gene. CDR3 sequence reads: CATSGLDRENYGYTF. The CDR3 nucleotides are TGTGCCACCAGTGGCCTGGACAGGGAGAACTATGGCTACACCTTC.

The V and J genes are TRBV28 and TRBJ1-6; D perhaps matches TRBD1 (5 bases). Germline-derived CDR1 and CDR2 are MDHEN and SYDVKM. V lost 6 bases and J 6 bases, leaving 18 bases between the germline ends. The CDR3 has 16 residues. Here the CDR3 reads CASRPGLLTFNSPLHF. For the CDR3, the DNA is TGTGCCAGCAGACCGGGACTGCTAACGTTTAATTCACCCCTCCACTTT.